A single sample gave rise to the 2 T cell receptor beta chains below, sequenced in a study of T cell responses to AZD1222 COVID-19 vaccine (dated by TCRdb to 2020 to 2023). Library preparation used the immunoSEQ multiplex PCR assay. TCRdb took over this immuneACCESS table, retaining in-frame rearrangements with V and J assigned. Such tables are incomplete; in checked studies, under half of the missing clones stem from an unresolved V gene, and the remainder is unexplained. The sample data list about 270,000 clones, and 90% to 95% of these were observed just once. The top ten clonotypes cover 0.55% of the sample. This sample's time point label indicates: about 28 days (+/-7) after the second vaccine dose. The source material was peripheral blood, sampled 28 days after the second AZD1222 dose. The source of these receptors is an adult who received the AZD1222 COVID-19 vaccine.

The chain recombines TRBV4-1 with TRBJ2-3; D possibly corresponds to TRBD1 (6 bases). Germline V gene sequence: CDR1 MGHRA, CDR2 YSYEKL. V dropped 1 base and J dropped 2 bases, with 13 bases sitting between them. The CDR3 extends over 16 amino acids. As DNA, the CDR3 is TGCGCCAGCAGCCAAGGTTTGAGGGGGATCACAGATACGCAGTATTTT. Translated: CASSQGLRGITDTQYF.

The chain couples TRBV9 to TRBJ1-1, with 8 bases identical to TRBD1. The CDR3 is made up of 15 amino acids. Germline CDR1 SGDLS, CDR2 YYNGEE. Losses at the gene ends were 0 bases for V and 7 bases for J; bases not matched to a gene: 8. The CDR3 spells CASSVDGQGGSEAFF. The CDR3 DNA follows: TGTGCCAGCAGCGTAGATGGACAGGGTGGTAGTGAAGCTTTCTTT.